A selection of T cell receptor beta chains follows, all from one sample in a study of T cells after yellow fever vaccination. Using its own MiXCR run on the 5' RACE reads, TCRdb lists one record per CDR3 protein. The profile shows roughly 150,000 distinct CDR3 sequences, almost 7% of them singletons. The sequenced sample was CD4+ T cells sorted from PBMCs, obtained 5 days after the first yellow fever vaccination. Receptor source: a man in his late teens or twenties who received the YFV17D yellow fever vaccine. The CDR3 runs from the conserved cysteine through the conserved F or W. A D gene is named only where the DNA matches it firmly. The listing skips clone size in some rows; elsewhere it reads once, few, many or a size class.

CASSPWTGSGTDTQYF,TGTGCCAGCAGCCCTTGGACAGGGAGTGGTACAGATACGCAGTATTTT,TRBD1,NA,16,TRBJ2-3,TRBV7-9
CASSFSSGANVLTF,TGTGCCAGCAGTTTTAGCTCTGGGGCCAACGTCCTGACTTTC,NA,many,14,TRBJ2-6,TRBV12-3/TRBV12-4
CASTQTRSETQYF,TGCGCCAGCACCCAGACTAGGAGCGAGACCCAGTACTTC,NA,few,13,TRBJ2-5,TRBV5-1
CASRPFLRGPYYNSPLHF,TGTGCCAGCAGGCCTTTCCTCAGGGGGCCCTACTATAATTCACCCCTCCACTTT,TRBD1,many,18,TRBJ1-6,TRBV6-5
CASREQGAGEKLFF,TGTGCCAGCAGGGAACAGGGGGCGGGTGAAAAACTGTTTTTT,TRBD1,many,14,TRBJ1-4,TRBV7-2
CASGQGQTSEETQYF,TGTGCCAGCGGACAGGGCCAGACTAGCGAAGAGACCCAGTACTTC,NA,many,15,TRBJ2-5,TRBV2
CASSLEFSGNSPLHF,TGTGCCAGCAGCTTAGAATTCTCGGGCAATTCACCCCTCCACTTT,NA,few,15,TRBJ1-6,TRBV7-2
CASRDRGELMDNEQFF,TGTGCCAGCAGGGACAGGGGAGAACTAATGGACAATGAGCAGTTCTTC,TRBD1,many,16,TRBJ2-1,TRBV7-9
CASSLATPKDTQYF,TGTGCCAGCAGCTTAGCCACACCTAAGGATACGCAGTATTTT,NA,many,14,TRBJ2-3,TRBV7-2
CASRQQGTGELFF,TGTGCCAGCAGGCAACAGGGGACCGGGGAGCTGTTTTTT,TRBD1,many,13,TRBJ2-2,TRBV12-3/TRBV12-4
CASSLSAQGAGGSNQPQHF,TGTGCCAGCAGCTTATCGGCACAGGGGGCTGGCGGTAGCAATCAGCCCCAGCATTTT,TRBD1,many,19,TRBJ1-5,TRBV7-2
CASSLGRVGSETQYF,TGTGCCAGCAGCTTAGGACGGGTGGGCTCGGAGACCCAGTACTTC,NA,many,15,TRBJ2-5,TRBV7-9
CASSFMGNGAPLHF,TGTGCCAGCAGTTTTATGGGGAACGGAGCACCCCTCCACTTT,NA,many,14,TRBJ1-6,TRBV12-3/TRBV12-4
CASSLEREDTQYF,TGTGCCAGCAGCTTAGAGAGGGAAGATACGCAGTATTTT,NA,few,13,TRBJ2-3,TRBV7-2
CASRRQGMAGTGELFF,TGTGCCAGCAGGAGACAGGGGATGGCGGGCACCGGGGAGCTGTTTTTT,TRBD1,few,16,TRBJ2-2,TRBV2
CASSLAGGNTDTQYF,TGTGCCAGCAGCTTAGCTGGGGGAAACACAGATACGCAGTATTTT,NA,many,15,TRBJ2-3,TRBV7-2
CASSPPYAGGELFF,TGTGCCAGCAGTCCCCCCTACGCGGGGGGGGAGCTGTTTTTT,NA,many,14,TRBJ2-2,TRBV27
CASSLRAGGRDGEQFF,TGTGCCAGCAGTTTGAGAGCGGGGGGGCGCGATGGTGAGCAGTTCTTC,TRBD2,few,16,TRBJ2-1,TRBV28
CASRLTTSSYNEQFF,TGTGCCAGCAGACTCACGACTAGCTCCTACAATGAGCAGTTCTTC,NA,few,15,TRBJ2-1,TRBV6-2/TRBV6-3
CASHEGDKVTFF,TGTGCCAGCCACGAAGGGGATAAGGTGACTTTCTTT,NA,NA,12,TRBJ1-1,TRBV6-5
CASSVDVNTGELFF,TGTGCCAGCAGCGTAGATGTTAACACCGGGGAGCTGTTTTTT,NA,NA,14,TRBJ2-2,TRBV9
CASSLQGTGELFF,TGTGCCAGCAGTTTACAGGGTACCGGGGAGCTGTTTTTT,NA,many,13,TRBJ2-2,TRBV5-1
CSARDPGRPNTGELFF,TGCAGTGCTAGAGATCCCGGACGGCCGAACACCGGGGAGCTGTTTTTT,NA,many,16,TRBJ2-2,TRBV20-1
CASSRLEDQETQYF,TGTGCCAGCAGCCGCCTCGAGGACCAAGAGACCCAGTACTTC,NA,few,14,TRBJ2-5,TRBV3-1
CATSDTQGLQGTQYF,TGTGCCACCAGTGATACCCAGGGCCTCCAAGGGACCCAGTACTTC,NA,many,15,TRBJ2-5,TRBV24-1
CAWSTADTQYF,TGTGCCTGGAGTACGGCAGATACGCAGTATTTT,NA,many,11,TRBJ2-3,TRBV30
CATSDPPSTSSNEQFF,TGTGCCACCAGTGATCCGCCGAGTACTAGCTCCAATGAGCAGTTCTTC,NA,many,16,TRBJ2-1,TRBV24-1
CSASRALQMYTDTQYF,TGCAGTGCTAGCCGGGCCCTCCAAATGTATACAGATACGCAGTATTTT,NA,few,16,TRBJ2-3,TRBV20-1
CASSGGGLSFTNEKLFF,TGTGCCAGCAGTGGTGGAGGGCTGAGTTTTACTAATGAAAAACTGTTTTTT,NA,many,17,TRBJ1-4,TRBV12-3/TRBV12-4
CASSSSPLGGEETQYF,TGTGCCAGCAGCTCTTCCCCGTTGGGCGGGGAAGAGACCCAGTACTTC,NA,NA,16,TRBJ2-5,TRBV5-4
CASSPNSGTDTQYF,TGTGCCAGCAGCCCAAATTCAGGCACAGATACGCAGTATTTT,NA,many,14,TRBJ2-3,TRBV7-3
CASSSSHDTQYF,TGTGCCAGCAGTTCGAGCCACGATACGCAGTATTTT,NA,many,12,TRBJ2-3,TRBV28
CASSSDRGGTQYF,TGTGCCAGCAGTTCTGACAGGGGAGGGACCCAGTACTTC,TRBD1,once,13,TRBJ2-5,TRBV12-3/TRBV12-4
CASSLRGQGRGNTEAFF,TGTGCCAGCAGCTTACGGGGACAGGGGCGCGGGAACACTGAAGCTTTCTTT,TRBD1,many,17,TRBJ1-1,TRBV7-8
CASSSLPTATNEKLFF,TGTGCCAGCAGTTCCCTACCGACCGCGACTAATGAAAAACTGTTTTTT,NA,many,16,TRBJ1-4,TRBV6-5
CASSLFGAANTEAFF,TGTGCCAGCAGCTTGTTTGGGGCAGCAAACACTGAAGCTTTCTTT,NA,many,15,TRBJ1-1,TRBV5-5
CASSESGQGNTEAFF,TGTGCCAGCAGTGAATCGGGACAGGGGAACACTGAAGCTTTCTTT,TRBD1,many,15,TRBJ1-1,TRBV25-1
CASSLSPDSPLHF,TGCGCCAGCAGCTTATCGCCCGATTCACCCCTCCACTTT,NA,NA,13,TRBJ1-6,TRBV5-1
CASSPGAGGTNTQYF,TGCGCCAGCAGCCCTGGGGCGGGGGGGACCAATACGCAGTATTTT,TRBD2,many,15,TRBJ2-3,TRBV4-3
CASEGLAKETQYF,TGTGCCAGCGAGGGACTAGCTAAAGAGACCCAGTACTTC,TRBD2,many,13,TRBJ2-5,TRBV6-5
CASSLQGAYTEAFF,TGCGCCAGCAGCTTACAGGGGGCTTACACTGAAGCTTTCTTT,TRBD1,many,14,TRBJ1-1,TRBV5-1
CASSSGQGDSPLHF,TGTGCCAGCAGCTCGGGACAGGGTGATTCACCCCTCCACTTT,TRBD1,NA,14,TRBJ1-6,TRBV5-4
CASSSEDSPLHF,TGTGCCAGCAGTTCCGAGGATTCACCCCTCCACTTT,NA,many,12,TRBJ1-6,TRBV27
CASSPERNEQFF,TGTGCCAGCAGCCCGGAACGTAATGAGCAGTTCTTC,NA,NA,12,TRBJ2-1,TRBV5-4
CASSLVGPSNTEAFF,TGTGCCAGCAGCTTAGTGGGGCCGTCGAACACTGAAGCTTTCTTT,NA,few,15,TRBJ1-1,TRBV7-2
CASSGSNSPLHF,TGTGCCAGCAGCGGGTCTAATTCACCCCTCCACTTT,NA,many,12,TRBJ1-6,TRBV7-9
CASSFIGWGTVIEAFF,TGTGCCAGCAGTTTTATTGGTTGGGGAACGGTCATTGAAGCTTTCTTT,NA,many,16,TRBJ1-1,TRBV12-3/TRBV12-4